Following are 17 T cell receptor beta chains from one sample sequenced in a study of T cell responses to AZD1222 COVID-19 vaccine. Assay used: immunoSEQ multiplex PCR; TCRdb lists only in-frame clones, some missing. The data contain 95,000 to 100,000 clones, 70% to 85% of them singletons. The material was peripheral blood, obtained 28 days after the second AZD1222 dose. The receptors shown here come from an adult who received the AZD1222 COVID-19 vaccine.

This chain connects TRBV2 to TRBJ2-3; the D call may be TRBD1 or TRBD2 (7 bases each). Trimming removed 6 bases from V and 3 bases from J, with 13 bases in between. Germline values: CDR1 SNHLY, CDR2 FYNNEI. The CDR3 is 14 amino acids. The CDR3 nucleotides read TGTGCCAGCAGGTCAGGGGGAGGGACAGATACGCAGTATTTT. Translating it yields CASRSGGGTDTQYF.

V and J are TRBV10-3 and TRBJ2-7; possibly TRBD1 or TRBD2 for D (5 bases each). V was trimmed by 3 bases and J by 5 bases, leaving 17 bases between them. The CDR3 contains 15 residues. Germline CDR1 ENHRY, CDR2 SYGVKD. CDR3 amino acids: CAISDFSRRGDEQYF. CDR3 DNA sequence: TGTGCCATCAGTGATTTTTCCCGCCGGGGCGACGAGCAGTACTTC.

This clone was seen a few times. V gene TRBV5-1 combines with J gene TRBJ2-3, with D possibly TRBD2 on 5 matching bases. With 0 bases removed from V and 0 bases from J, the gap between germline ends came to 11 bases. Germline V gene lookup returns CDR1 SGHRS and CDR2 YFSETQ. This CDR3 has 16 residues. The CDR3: CASSLGGRTSTDTQYF. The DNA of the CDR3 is TGCGCCAGCAGCTTGGGAGGCCGGACTAGCACAGATACGCAGTATTTT.

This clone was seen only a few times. The CDR3 loop is CASGLVLGSGSNEQFF. CDR3 in DNA: TGTGCTAGTGGTTTGGTACTGGGTAGCGGGAGCAATGAGCAGTTCTTC. The rearrangement joins TRBV12-5 to TRBJ2-1; TRBD2 matches at 9 bases. In germline, CDR1 is LGHNT, CDR2 FRNRAP. Trimming removed 0 bases from V and 6 bases from J; junction bases left unmatched: 6. This CDR3 is built from 16 residues.

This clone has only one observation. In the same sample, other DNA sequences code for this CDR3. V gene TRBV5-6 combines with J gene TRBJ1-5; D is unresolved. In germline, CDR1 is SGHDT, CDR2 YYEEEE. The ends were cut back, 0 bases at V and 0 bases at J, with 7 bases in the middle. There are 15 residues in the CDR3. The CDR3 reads CASSLGGSSNQPQHF. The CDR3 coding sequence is TGTGCCAGCAGCTTGGGGGGATCTAGCAATCAGCCCCAGCATTTT.

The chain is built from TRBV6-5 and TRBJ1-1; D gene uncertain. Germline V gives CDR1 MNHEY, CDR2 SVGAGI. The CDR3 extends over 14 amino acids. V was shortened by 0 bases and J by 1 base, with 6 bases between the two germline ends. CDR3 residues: CASSYSRTNTEAFF. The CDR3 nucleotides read TGTGCCAGCAGTTACTCGAGAACGAACACTGAAGCTTTCTTT.

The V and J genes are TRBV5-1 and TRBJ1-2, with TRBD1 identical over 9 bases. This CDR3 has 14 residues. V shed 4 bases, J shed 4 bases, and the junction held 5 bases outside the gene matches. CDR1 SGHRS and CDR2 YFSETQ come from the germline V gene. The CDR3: CASSPGQGGYGYTF. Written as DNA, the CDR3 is TGCGCCAGCAGCCCGGGACAGGGTGGCTATGGCTACACCTTC.

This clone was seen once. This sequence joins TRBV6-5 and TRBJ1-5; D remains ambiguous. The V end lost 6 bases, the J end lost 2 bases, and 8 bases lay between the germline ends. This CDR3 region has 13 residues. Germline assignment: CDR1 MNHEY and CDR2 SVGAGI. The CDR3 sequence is CASRVRGNQPQHF. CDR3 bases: TGTGCCAGCAGGGTTCGCGGCAATCAGCCCCAGCATTTT.

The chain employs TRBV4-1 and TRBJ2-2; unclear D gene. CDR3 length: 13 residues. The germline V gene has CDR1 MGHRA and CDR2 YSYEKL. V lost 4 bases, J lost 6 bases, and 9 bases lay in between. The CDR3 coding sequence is TGCGCCAGCAGCCCCGGACCCGCCGGGGAGCTGTTTTTT. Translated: CASSPGPAGELFF.

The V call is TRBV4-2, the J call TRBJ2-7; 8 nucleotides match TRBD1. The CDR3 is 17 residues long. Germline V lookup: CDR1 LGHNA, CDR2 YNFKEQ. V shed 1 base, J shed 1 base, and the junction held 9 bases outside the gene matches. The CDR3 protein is CASSQATSGQASYEQYF. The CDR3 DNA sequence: TGTGCCAGCAGCCAAGCGACATCGGGACAGGCATCCTACGAGCAGTACTTC.

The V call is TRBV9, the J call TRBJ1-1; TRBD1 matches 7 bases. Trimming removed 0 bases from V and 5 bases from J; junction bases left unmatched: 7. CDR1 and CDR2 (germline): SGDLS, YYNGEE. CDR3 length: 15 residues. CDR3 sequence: CASSVEEGAYTEAFF. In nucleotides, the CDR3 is TGTGCCAGCAGCGTAGAAGAGGGGGCGTATACTGAAGCTTTCTTT.

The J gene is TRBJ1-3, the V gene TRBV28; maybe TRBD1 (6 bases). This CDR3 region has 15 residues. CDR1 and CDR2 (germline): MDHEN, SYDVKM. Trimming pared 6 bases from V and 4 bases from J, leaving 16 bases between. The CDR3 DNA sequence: TGTGCCAGCAGCGTTGCAGGGGTGTCAGGAAACACCATATATTTT. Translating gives CASSVAGVSGNTIYF.

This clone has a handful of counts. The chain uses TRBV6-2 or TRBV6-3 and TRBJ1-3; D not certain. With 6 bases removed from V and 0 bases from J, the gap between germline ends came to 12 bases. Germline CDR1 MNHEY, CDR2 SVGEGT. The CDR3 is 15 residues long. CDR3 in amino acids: CASSPDTSSGNTIYF. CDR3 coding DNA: TGTGCCAGCAGCCCCGACACCAGCTCTGGAAACACCATATATTTT.

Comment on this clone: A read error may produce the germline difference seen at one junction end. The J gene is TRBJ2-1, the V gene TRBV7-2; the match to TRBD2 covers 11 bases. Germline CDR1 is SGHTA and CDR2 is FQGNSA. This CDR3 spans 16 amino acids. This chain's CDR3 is CASSLAGGQVYNEQFF. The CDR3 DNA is TGTGCCAGCAGTTTAGCGGGAGGGCAGGTCTACAATGAGCAGTTCTTC.

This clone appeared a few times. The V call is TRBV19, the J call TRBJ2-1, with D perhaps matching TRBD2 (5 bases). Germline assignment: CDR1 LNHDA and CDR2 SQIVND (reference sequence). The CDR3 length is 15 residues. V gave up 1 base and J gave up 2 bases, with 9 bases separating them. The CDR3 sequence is CASSIGRGTYNEQFF. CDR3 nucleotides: TGTGCCAGTAGTATAGGTCGGGGAACCTACAATGAGCAGTTCTTC. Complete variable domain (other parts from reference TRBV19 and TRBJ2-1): DGGITQSPKYLFRKEGQNVTLSCEQNLNHDAMYWYRQDPGQGLRLIYYSQIVNDFQKGDIAEGYSVSREKKESFPLTVTSAQKNPTAFYLCASSIGRGTYNEQFFGPGTRLTVL.

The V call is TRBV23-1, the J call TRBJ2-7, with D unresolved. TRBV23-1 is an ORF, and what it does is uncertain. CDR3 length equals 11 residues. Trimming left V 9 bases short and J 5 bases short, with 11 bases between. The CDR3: CARPQDDEQYF. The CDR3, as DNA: TGCGCCAGACCCCAGGATGACGAGCAGTACTTC.

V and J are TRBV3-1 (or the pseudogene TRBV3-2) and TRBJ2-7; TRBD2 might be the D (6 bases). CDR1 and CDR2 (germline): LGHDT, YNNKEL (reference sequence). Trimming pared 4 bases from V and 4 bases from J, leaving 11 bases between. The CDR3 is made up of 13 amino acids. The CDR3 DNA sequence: TGTGCCAGCAGCCCCGGGACTTTTTACGAGCAGTACTTC. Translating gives CASSPGTFYEQYF.